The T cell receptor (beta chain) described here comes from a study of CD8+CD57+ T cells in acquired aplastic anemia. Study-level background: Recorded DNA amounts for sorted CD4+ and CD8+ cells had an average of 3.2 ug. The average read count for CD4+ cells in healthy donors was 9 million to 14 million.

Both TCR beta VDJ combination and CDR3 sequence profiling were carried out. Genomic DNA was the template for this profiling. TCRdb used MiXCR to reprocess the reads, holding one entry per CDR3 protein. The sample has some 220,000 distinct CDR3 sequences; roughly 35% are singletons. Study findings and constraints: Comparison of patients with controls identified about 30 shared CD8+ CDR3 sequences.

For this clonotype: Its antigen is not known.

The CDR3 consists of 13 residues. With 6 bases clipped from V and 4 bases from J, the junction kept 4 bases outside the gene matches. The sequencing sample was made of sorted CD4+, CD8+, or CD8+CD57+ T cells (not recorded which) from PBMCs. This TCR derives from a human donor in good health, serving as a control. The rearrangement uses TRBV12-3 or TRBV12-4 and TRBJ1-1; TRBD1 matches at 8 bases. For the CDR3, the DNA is TGTGCCAGCAGCCGACAGGGGTCCACTGAAGCTTTCTTT. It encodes CASSRQGSTEAFF.